Listed below are T cell receptor beta chains from one sample, sequenced in a study of T cell responses to AZD1222 COVID-19 vaccine. Clones were read by immunoSEQ multiplex PCR, and TCRdb kept only the in-frame ones, dropping some. The sample shows 130,000 or so clones, 65% to 90% of them seen only once. The sequencing here drew on peripheral blood, taken 28 days after the second dose of the MenACWY control vaccine. These receptors all stem from an adult who received the MenACWY meningococcal vaccine as a control. The conserved cysteine and the conserved F or W are not part of the CDR3 here. D genes are given only for firm matches.

v_call	d_call	cdr3_aa
TRBV7-2	.	ASSRFSGGAGNTIY
TRBV4-2	.	ASSQRGEEGGYT
TRBV9	.	ASSVVGVRSNEQF
TRBV19	.	ASLPRFEANVLT
TRBV7-9	.	ASSFSQGGYT
TRBV7-8	TRBD2	ASSLARAGTYNEQF
TRBV2	.	ATTRRAETGELF
TRBV19	TRBD1	ASSSTGTGSETQY
TRBV5-1	.	ASAGGDRAEAF
TRBV30	.	AWSPFRGQPQH
TRBV28	.	ATAGTVTYGYT
TRBV6-2/TRBV6-3	.	ASSYLRGGWRRNGNQPQH
TRBV7-9	.	ASSLGQDYEQY
TRBV5-6	TRBD1	ASSFRDRGMSNQPQH
TRBV28	.	ASAGAYNSPLH
TRBV6-4	TRBD1	ASTVTGVETQY
TRBV5-5	TRBD2	ASSEGLAGGPPYEQY
TRBV30	.	AWSLNRAQKYGYT
TRBV7-2	.	ASSLSPRRAPSTQY
TRBV21-1	.	ASTSGGARMNTEAF
TRBV5-1	.	ASSSGGGAPNYGYT
TRBV19	TRBD1	ASSIRTGTYEQY
TRBV5-1	TRBD1	ASSPGDSSNSPLH
TRBV19	.	ASSMGFTSNQPQH
TRBV29-1	.	SVDPGPYT
TRBV5-4	TRBD1	ASSLEATGVGTDTQY
TRBV9	TRBD1	ASSEGGAYNEQF
TRBV18	.	ASSPGNGQPQH
TRBV28	.	ASGASLNTEAF
TRBV10-3	TRBD1	AISATGGGGNTIY
TRBV5-5	.	ASSIGGEFEAF
TRBV5-1	TRBD2	ASSGGRTSGVQETQY
TRBV9	.	ASSVGGNRLETQY
TRBV5-1	.	ASSLVSEDTEAF
TRBV5-1	.	ASGKGRSNTYEQY
TRBV6-2/TRBV6-3	.	ASSLGTEAF
TRBV29-1	.	SVEDPGRVKNTEAF
TRBV5-1	.	ASSPRIGSDTQY
TRBV15	.	ATSTGGNYGYT
TRBV20-1	TRBD2	SASPLEVSGGAHEQF
TRBV3-1/TRBV3-2	.	ASSQATAKQF
TRBV5-5	TRBD1	ASSLAPGGGTDTQY
TRBV3-1/TRBV3-2	.	ASSVRSQGYPNQPQH
TRBV28	TRBD1	ASTPGGQGDEKLF
TRBV11-2	.	ASQLMGGQTSGEQF
TRBV18	TRBD1	ASSAPTGTANTGELF
TRBV11-1	.	ASSLGGVFNYGYT
TRBV5-1	.	ASSLGTTYEQY
TRBV5-1	.	ASSPRGRDTGELF
TRBV9	TRBD2	ASSAQAGVGDTQY
TRBV5-1	.	ASSPTPRHTEAF
TRBV11-3	.	ASSLTGRTDTQY
TRBV5-1	.	ASSLDGGDGNTIY
TRBV10-3	TRBD2	AISNAGGSYNEQF
TRBV9	.	ASSVTGTNTGELF